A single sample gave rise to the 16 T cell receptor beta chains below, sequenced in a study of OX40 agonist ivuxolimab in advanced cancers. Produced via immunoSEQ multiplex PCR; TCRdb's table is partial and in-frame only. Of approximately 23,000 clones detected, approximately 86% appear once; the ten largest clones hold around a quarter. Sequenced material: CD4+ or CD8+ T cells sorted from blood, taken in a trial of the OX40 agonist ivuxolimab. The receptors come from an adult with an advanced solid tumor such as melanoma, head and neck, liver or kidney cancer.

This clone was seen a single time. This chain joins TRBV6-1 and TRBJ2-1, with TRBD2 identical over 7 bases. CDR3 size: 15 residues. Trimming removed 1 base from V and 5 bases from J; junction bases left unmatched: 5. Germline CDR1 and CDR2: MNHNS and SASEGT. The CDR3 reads CASSEGGSGDNEQFF. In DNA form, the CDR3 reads TGTGCCAGCAGTGAAGGCGGGAGCGGCGACAATGAGCAGTTCTTC.

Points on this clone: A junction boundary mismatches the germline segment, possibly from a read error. In DNA form, the CDR3 reads TGTGCCAGCAGCCTAACCGATTCGTCCTATAATTCACCCCTCCACTTT. Translation gives CASSLTDSSYNSPLHF. The chain has TRBV7-3 and TRBJ1-6; D gene uncertain. There are 16 residues in the CDR3. Germline V gene sequence: CDR1 SGHTA, CDR2 FQGTGA.

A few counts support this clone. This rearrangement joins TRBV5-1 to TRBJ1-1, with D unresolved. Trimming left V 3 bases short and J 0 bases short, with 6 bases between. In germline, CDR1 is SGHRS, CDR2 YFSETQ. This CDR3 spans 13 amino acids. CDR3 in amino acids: CASSSNVNTEAFF. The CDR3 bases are TGCGCCAGCAGCTCCAACGTGAACACTGAAGCTTTCTTT.

CDR3 nucleotide sequence: TGTGCCAGTAGTATCCGAGGGGGGTGGCAGCCCCAGCATTTT. This gives the protein CASSIRGGWQPQHF. The V and J genes are TRBV19 and TRBJ1-5, with D maybe TRBD1 (6 bases). Germline loops: CDR1 LNHDA, CDR2 SQIVND (reference sequence). The ends were cut back, 3 bases at V and 7 bases at J, with 13 bases in the middle. CDR3 length: 14 residues.

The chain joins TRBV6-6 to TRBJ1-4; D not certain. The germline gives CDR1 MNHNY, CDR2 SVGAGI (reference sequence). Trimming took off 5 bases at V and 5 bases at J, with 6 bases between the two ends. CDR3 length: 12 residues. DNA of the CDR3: TGTGCCAGCAGTCCATTCAATGAAAAACTGTTTTTT. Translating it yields CASSPFNEKLFF.

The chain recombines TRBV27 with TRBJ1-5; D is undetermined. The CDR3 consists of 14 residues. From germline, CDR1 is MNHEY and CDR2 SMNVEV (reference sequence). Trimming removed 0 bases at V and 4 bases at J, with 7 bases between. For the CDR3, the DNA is TGTGCCAGCAGTTTATCGGGCGGTAATCAGCCCCAGCATTTT. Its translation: CASSLSGGNQPQHF.

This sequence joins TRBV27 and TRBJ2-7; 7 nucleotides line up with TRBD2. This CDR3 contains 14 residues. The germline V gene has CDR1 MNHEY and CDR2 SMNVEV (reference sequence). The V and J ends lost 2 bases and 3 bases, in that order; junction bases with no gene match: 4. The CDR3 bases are TGTGCCAGCAGTTTAAGGGAGGGCCTCTACGAGCAGTACTTC. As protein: CASSLREGLYEQYF.

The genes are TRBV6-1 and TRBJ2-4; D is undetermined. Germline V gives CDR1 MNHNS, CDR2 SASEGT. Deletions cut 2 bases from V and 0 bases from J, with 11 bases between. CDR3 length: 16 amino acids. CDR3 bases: TGTGCCAGCAGTGAACTTGAGATGCTAGCCAAAAACATTCAGTACTTC. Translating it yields CASSELEMLAKNIQYF.

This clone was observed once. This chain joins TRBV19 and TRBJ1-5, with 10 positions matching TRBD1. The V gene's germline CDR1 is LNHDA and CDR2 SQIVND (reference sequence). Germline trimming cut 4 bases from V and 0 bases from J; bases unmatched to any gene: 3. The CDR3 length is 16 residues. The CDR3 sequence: CASSTRTGGSNQPQHF. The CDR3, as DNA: TGTGCCAGTAGTACTCGGACAGGGGGTAGCAATCAGCCCCAGCATTTT.

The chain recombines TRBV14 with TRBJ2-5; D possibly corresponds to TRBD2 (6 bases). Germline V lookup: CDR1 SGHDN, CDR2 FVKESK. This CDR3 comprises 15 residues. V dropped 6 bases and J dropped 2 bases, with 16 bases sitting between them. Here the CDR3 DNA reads TGTGCCAGCAGATCTGTGCGGGATTCACAAGAGACCCAGTACTTC. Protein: CASRSVRDSQETQYF.

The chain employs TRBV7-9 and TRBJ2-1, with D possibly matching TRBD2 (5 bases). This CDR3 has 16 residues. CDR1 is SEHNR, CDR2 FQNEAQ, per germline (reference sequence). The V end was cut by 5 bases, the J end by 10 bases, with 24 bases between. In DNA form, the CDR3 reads TGTGCCAGCAGCGTAGGTTATGGCGGGCGTGAAGCGGAGCAGTTCTTC. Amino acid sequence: CASSVGYGGREAEQFF.

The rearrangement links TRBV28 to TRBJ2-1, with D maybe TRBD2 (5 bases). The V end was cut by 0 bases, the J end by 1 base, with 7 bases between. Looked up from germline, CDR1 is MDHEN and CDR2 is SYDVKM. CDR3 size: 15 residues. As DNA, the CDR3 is TGTGCCAGCAGTTTATGGCGGGCTTCCTACAATGAGCAGTTCTTC. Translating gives CASSLWRASYNEQFF.

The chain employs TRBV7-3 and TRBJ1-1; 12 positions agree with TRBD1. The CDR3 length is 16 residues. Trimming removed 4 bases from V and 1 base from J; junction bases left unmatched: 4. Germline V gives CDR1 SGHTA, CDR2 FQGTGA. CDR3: CASSSWDRGPNTEAFF. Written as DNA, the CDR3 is TGTGCCAGCAGCTCCTGGGACAGGGGGCCGAACACTGAAGCTTTCTTT. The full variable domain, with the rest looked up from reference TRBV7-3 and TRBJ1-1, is GAGVSQTPSNKVTEKGKYVELRCDPISGHTALYWYRQSLGQGPEFLIYFQGTGAADDSGLPNDRFFAVRPEGSVSTLKIQRTERGDSAVYLCASSSWDRGPNTEAFFGQGTRLTVV.

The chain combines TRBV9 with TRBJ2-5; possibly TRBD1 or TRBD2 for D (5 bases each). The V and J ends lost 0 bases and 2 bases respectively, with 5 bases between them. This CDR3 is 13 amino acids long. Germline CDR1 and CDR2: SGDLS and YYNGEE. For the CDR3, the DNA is TGTGCCAGCAGCGTAGGGGGGCAAGAGACCCAGTACTTC. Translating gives CASSVGGQETQYF.

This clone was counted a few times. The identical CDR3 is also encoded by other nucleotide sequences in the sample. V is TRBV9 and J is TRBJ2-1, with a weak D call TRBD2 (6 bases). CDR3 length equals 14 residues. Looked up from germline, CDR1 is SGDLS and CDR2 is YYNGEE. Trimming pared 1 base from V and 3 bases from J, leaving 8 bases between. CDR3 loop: CASSVSSGYNEQFF. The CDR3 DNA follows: TGTGCCAGCAGCGTAAGTAGCGGCTACAATGAGCAGTTCTTC.

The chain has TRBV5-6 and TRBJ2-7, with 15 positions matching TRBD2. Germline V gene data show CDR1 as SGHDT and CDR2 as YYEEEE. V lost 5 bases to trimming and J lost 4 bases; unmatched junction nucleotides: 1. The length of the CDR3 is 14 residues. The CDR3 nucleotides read TGTGCCAGCAGAGGGACTAGCGGGGGGTACGAGCAGTACTTC. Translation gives CASRGTSGGYEQYF.